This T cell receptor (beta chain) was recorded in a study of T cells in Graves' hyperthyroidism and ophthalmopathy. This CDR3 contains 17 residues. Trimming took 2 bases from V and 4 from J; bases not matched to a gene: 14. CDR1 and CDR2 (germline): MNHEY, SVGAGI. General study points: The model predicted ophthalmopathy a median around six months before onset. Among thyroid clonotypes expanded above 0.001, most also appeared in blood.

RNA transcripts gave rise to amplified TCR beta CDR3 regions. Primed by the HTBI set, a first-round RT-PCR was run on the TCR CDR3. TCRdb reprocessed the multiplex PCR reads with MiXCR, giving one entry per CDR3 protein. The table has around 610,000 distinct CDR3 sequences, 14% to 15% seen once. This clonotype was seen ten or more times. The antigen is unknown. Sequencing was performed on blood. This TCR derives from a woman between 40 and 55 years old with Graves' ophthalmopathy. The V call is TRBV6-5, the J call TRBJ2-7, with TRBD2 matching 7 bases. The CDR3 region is CASSYRPRGVREYEQYF. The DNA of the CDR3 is TGTGCCAGCAGTTACAGGCCCCGGGGTGTGCGGGAGTACGAGCAGTACTTC.